This T cell receptor (beta chain) was identified during a study of siplizumab effects on memory and regulatory T cells. The study's findings and limits: Naive T cells appeared more varied than memory cells and looked like key alloresponse contributors.

Method: immunoSEQ multiplex PCR; TCRdb's copy keeps in-frame clones and lacks some. The sample includes about 110,000 clones, just over 90% seen only once; the top ten take 0.6% to 0.8%. As concerns this clone: The antigen is not known.

There are 14 residues in the CDR3. V lost 3 bases and J lost 8, with 17 bases in between. Germline values: CDR1 SGHNT, CDR2 YYREEE (reference sequence). The sequencing input was Tregs sorted from blood. The TCR was taken from a human donor in good health. The chain links TRBV5-4 to TRBJ1-2; a possible D gene is TRBD1 (5 bases). Here the CDR3 reads CASSWGRRGGGYTF. CDR3 nucleotide sequence: TGTGCCAGCAGCTGGGGAAGGAGGGGCGGGGGCTACACCTTC.